This T cell receptor (beta chain) was captured by sequencing in a study of cytomegalovirus exposure and HLA in healthy donors. The overall study: A previous analysis identified about 110 million unique TCR beta sequences derived from about 180 million T cells. Unique TCRs from HLA-typed donors, 65 million to 85 million of them, were held in an early data release.

The CDR3 spans 15 residues. V was pared by 6 bases and J by 1 base, with 6 bases of the junction left unmatched. CDR1 is MDHEN, CDR2 SYDVKM, per germline. Study outcomes and limitations: Sequences of the TCR beta chain were said to predict the HLA-A and HLA-B alleles of most subjects accurately. Later findings reportedly placed an Asian-associated ancestry cluster below the approximately 670-donor mean for N-insertions.

13 Jbeta primers and 60 Vbeta primers were used for the PCR. The assay was immunoSEQ multiplex PCR, and TCRdb's table has in-frame clones only and misses some. The sample lists around 120,000 clones, roughly 80% seen once, with 2.5% to 3.5% in the top ten. A remark on this clone: Its antigen remains unknown.

Material for sequencing was PBMCs. The origin of this receptor is a woman under 40 in good health and CMV-seropositive. The rearrangement uses TRBV28 and TRBJ1-1; the match to TRBD1 covers 9 bases. The CDR3 DNA is TGTGCCAGCAGAATGGACAGGGGAGGGAACACTGAAGCTTTCTTT. Its translation: CASRMDRGGNTEAFF.